This T cell receptor beta chain emerged from a study of blood T cell repertoires in COVID-19. Those enrolled, adults aged about 18 to 89 years, came from roughly 22 US areas. There are 14 residues in the CDR3. Trimming stripped 1 base from V and 1 base from J, with 6 bases between. Germline CDR1 and CDR2: SGHRS and YFSETQ. Profiling relied on immunoSEQ multiplex PCR, and the TCRdb table lists in-frame clones only, not all of them. The sample has 95,000 to 150,000 clones, roughly 84% seen once. The receptor was isolated from a woman under 40 who had recovered from COVID-19. Sequencing input: PBMCs or T cells enriched from blood (not recorded which). The rearrangement joins TRBV5-1 to TRBJ1-3; no clear D gene. CDR3 protein: CASSLSVSGNTIYF. DNA of the CDR3: TGCGCCAGCAGCTTGTCTGTTTCTGGAAACACCATATATTTT.